One sample yielded the 15 T cell receptor beta chains listed below, sequenced in a study of cytomegalovirus exposure and HLA in healthy donors. Vbeta (60) and Jbeta (13) primers were used in the PCR. Assay used: immunoSEQ multiplex PCR; TCRdb lists only in-frame clones, some missing. The table records about 170,000 clones, 80% to 85% of them present only once. The material sequenced was PBMCs. These receptor sequences come from a boy between 2 and 10 years old in good health and CMV-seronegative.

The rearrangement joins TRBV4-1 to TRBJ2-5; 9 positions match TRBD2. With 1 base clipped from V and 4 bases from J, the junction kept 10 bases outside the gene matches. Germline assignment: CDR1 MGHRA and CDR2 YSYEKL. CDR3 length: 17 amino acids. The CDR3 bases are TGCGCCAGCAGCCAAGGGTATAGCGGGAGTGGGAGAGAGACCCAGTACTTC. Protein sequence: CASSQGYSGSGRETQYF.

The chain carries TRBV25-1 and TRBJ2-4, with TRBD1 as a possible D gene (6 bases). Germline V gene lookup returns CDR1 MGHDK and CDR2 SYGVNS. V lost 7 bases, J lost 8 bases, and 15 bases lay in between. The CDR3 length is 13 residues. DNA of the CDR3: TGTGCCAGCACTTCAGGGGTTTCGGACATTCAGTACTTC. Amino acid sequence: CASTSGVSDIQYF.

The chain carries TRBV7-9 and TRBJ2-1, with D tentatively TRBD2 (6 bases). V lost 1 base and J lost 3, with 7 bases in between. CDR1 and CDR2 from the germline V gene are SEHNR and FQNEAQ (reference sequence). The length of the CDR3 is 14 residues. The CDR3 coding sequence is TGTGCCAGCAGCTTAGGACTAGACTACAATGAGCAGTTCTTC. Translated, it gives CASSLGLDYNEQFF.

In DNA, the CDR3 is TGTGCCAGCAGGAGGAAGGTTGAGCAGTTCTTC. This codes for CASRRKVEQFF. The rearrangement links TRBV28 to TRBJ2-1; D not resolved. V was clipped by 6 bases and J by 9 bases, with 9 bases between them. Germline CDR1 is MDHEN and CDR2 is SYDVKM. The CDR3 covers 11 residues.

Concerning this clone itself: Other DNA sequences in the sample encode the same CDR3. This chain connects TRBV5-1 to TRBJ1-1, with a weak D call TRBD1 (6 bases). Trimming left V 2 bases short and J 4 bases short, with 9 bases between. CDR1 is SGHRS, CDR2 YFSETQ, per germline. The CDR3 length is 13 residues. The CDR3 DNA reads TGCGCCAGCAGCTTAAGGGGGGGCACTGAAGCTTTCTTT. It codes for CASSLRGGTEAFF.

V usage is TRBV7-7 and J usage is TRBJ2-5; possibly TRBD1 for D (6 bases). The CDR3 is 15 residues long. Germline CDR1 and CDR2: SSHAT and FNYEAQ (reference sequence). Trimming cost V 3 bases and J 2 bases, with 13 bases left between them. As DNA, the CDR3 is TGTGCCAGCAGCTTTAATCGGCAGGGGCAAGAGACCCAGTACTTC. Translating gives CASSFNRQGQETQYF.

This chain uses TRBV2 with TRBJ1-1; 10 nucleotides agree with TRBD1. Germline CDR1 SNHLY, CDR2 FYNNEI. V lost 6 bases and J lost 3; bases outside the gene matches: 4. This CDR3 comprises 14 residues. The CDR3 nucleotides read TGTGCCAGCAGCGGACAGGGGGGTTACACTGAAGCTTTCTTT. It translates to CASSGQGGYTEAFF.

V is TRBV7-8 and J is TRBJ1-2; 7 bases agree with TRBD1. This CDR3 is 14 amino acids long. Losses at the gene ends were 5 bases for V and 10 bases for J; bases not matched to a gene: 13. The germline gives CDR1 SGHVS, CDR2 FQNEAQ. The CDR3 sequence is CASSRQGREQDYTF. CDR3 bases: TGTGCCAGCAGCCGACAGGGACGCGAGCAAGACTACACCTTC. The variable domain in full, completed from reference TRBV7-8 and TRBJ1-2, reads GAGVSQSPRYKVAKRGQDVALRCDPISGHVSLFWYQQALGQGPEFLTYFQNEAQLDKSGLPSDRFFAERPEGSVSTLKIQRTQQEDSAVYLCASSRQGREQDYTFGSGTRLTVV.

This chain joins TRBV5-1 and TRBJ1-1; 8 bases agree with TRBD1. V trimming: 4 bases; J trimming: 4 bases; junction bases outside the gene matches: 3. Looked up from germline, CDR1 is SGHRS and CDR2 is YFSETQ. The CDR3 runs 13 residues. The CDR3 protein is CASSETGGTEAFF. CDR3 coding DNA: TGCGCCAGCAGCGAAACAGGGGGCACTGAAGCTTTCTTT.

The CDR3 loop reads CATSGDRESGANVLTF. The CDR3 DNA sequence: TGTGCCACCAGCGGGGACAGGGAGTCTGGGGCCAACGTCCTGACTTTC. The chain employs TRBV15 and TRBJ2-6, with 9 positions matching TRBD1. The CDR3 totals 16 residues. The junction had 3 bases not matched to a gene; V was cut back by 5 bases and J by 1 base. The germline gives CDR1 LNHNV, CDR2 YYDKDF (reference sequence).

The V and J genes are TRBV6-5 and TRBJ1-5; 8 positions match TRBD1. The CDR3 contains 13 residues. V shed 5 bases, J shed 6 bases, and the junction held 3 bases outside the gene matches. Germline CDR1 MNHEY, CDR2 SVGAGI. CDR3: CASSRRGLQPQHF. Here the CDR3 DNA reads TGTGCCAGCAGTCGCAGGGGGCTTCAGCCCCAGCATTTT.

The chain links TRBV28 to TRBJ1-1; 8 positions match TRBD1. Looked up from germline, CDR1 is MDHEN and CDR2 is SYDVKM. After removal of 9 bases from V and 0 bases from J, the junction contained 18 bases not matched to a gene. The CDR3 covers 18 residues. The CDR3, as DNA: TGTGCCAGTAGATTCGGTATGCGGACAGGGTTTATGAACACTGAAGCTTTCTTT. The encoded protein is CASRFGMRTGFMNTEAFF.

In this sample, this clone turned up a few times. This chain uses TRBV6-5 with TRBJ2-3; 12 nucleotides line up with TRBD2. Trimming at V came to 5 bases and at J to 2 bases, leaving 2 bases not matched to a gene. CDR1 and CDR2 from the germline V gene are MNHEY and SVGAGI. The CDR3 extends over 15 amino acids. The CDR3 region is CASSGTSGFTDTQYF. The CDR3 DNA sequence: TGTGCCAGCAGTGGGACTAGCGGGTTCACAGATACGCAGTATTTT.

The V gene is TRBV7-9, the J gene TRBJ1-2; D is perhaps TRBD1 (6 bases). CDR1 SEHNR and CDR2 FQNEAQ come from the germline V gene (reference sequence). The CDR3 is 14 residues long. V was clipped by 5 bases and J by 4 bases, with 14 bases between them. The CDR3 is CASSQKGGPYGYTF. CDR3 bases: TGTGCCAGCAGCCAGAAAGGGGGTCCCTATGGCTACACCTTC.

V gene TRBV25-1 combines with J gene TRBJ1-2; D call uncertain. With 1 base removed from V and 8 bases from J, the gap between germline ends came to 8 bases. Germline CDR1 is MGHDK and CDR2 is SYGVNS. CDR3 length: 12 residues. The CDR3 loop reads CASSEFPGGYTF. Written as DNA, the CDR3 is TGTGCCAGCAGTGAATTCCCGGGGGGCTACACCTTC.